This paragraph covers one T cell receptor beta chain sequence. Its target is unknown. The data were obtained in a study of CD8 T cells in Susac syndrome. Findings and caveats of the study: Acknowledgment was made by the study that its TCR sequencing and HLA analysis involved a relatively small number of individuals.

The germline gives CDR1 SGHRS, CDR2 YFSETQ. Trimming took 3 bases from V and 3 from J, leaving 19 bases between them. This CDR3 has 16 amino acids. The authors negatively isolated CD8+ and CD4+ T cells and FACS-enriched TEMRA cells. Reverse transcription used roughly 0.45 to 1 ug RNA and random hexamers. The authors amplified TCR beta CDR3 across 54 Vbeta and 13 Jbeta using immunoSEQ multiplex PCR. TCRdb fed the immunoSEQ multiplex PCR reads into MiXCR, producing one record per CDR3 protein. Of some 190,000 distinct CDR3 sequences listed, about 95% were seen once; the top ten hold 0.085% to 0.13%. The material sequenced was CD4+ T cells from PBMCs. This sequence was found in a human donor in good health. The rearrangement joins TRBV5-1 to TRBJ2-7, with a tentative D call TRBD1 (6 bases). The CDR3 sequence: CASSSGRQAVLYEQYF. DNA for the CDR3: TGCGCCAGCAGCTCGGGCCGACAGGCAGTCCTCTACGAGCAGTACTTC.